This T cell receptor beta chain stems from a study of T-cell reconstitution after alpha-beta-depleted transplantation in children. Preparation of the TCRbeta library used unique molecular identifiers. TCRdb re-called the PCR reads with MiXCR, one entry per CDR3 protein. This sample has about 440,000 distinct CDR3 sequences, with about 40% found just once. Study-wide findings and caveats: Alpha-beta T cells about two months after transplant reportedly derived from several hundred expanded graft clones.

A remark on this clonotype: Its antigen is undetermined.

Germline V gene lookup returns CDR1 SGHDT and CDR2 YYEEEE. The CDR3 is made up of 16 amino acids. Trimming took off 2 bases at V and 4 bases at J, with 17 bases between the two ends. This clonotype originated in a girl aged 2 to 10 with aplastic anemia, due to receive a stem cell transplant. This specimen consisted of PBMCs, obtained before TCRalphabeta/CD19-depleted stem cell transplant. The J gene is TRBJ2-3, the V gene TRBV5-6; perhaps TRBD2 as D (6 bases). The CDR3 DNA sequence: TGTGCCAGCAGCTTAGGCGTGGGGGGAGCAGCAGATACGCAGTATTTT. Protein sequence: CASSLGVGGAADTQYF.